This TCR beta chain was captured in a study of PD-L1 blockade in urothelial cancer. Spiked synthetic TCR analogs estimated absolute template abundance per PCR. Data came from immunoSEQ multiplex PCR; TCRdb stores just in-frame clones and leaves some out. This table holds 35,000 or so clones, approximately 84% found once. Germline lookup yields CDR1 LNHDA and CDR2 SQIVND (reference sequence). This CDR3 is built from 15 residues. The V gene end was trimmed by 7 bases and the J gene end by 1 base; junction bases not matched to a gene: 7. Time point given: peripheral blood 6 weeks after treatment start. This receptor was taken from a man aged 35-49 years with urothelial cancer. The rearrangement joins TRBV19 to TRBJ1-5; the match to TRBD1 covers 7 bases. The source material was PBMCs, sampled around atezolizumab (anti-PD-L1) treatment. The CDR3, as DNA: TGTGCCAGTAATCCAGGGGGAACGAGCAATCAGCCCCAGCATTTT. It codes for CASNPGGTSNQPQHF. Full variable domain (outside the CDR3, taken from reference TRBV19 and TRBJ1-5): DGGITQSPKYLFRKEGQNVTLSCEQNLNHDAMYWYRQDPGQGLRLIYYSQIVNDFQKGDIAEGYSVSREKKESFPLTVTSAQKNPTAFYLCASNPGGTSNQPQHFGDGTRLSIL.